Detailed here is one T cell receptor (beta chain). Its antigen is currently unknown. Cells were stimulated with overlapping HIV-1 Gag 15-mer peptides. CD40L-negative CD69-negative CD45RO-high memory CD4+ T cells were sorted as populations depleted of antigen-responding cells. This was the immunoSEQ version 4 assay in survey mode. The protocol was immunoSEQ multiplex PCR, while the TCRdb copy is restricted to in-frame clones and leaves out a portion. The sample consists of some 39,000 clones, more than 75% of them appearing once. Germline CDR1 reads LGHNA; CDR2 reads YNFKEQ. Trimming shortened V by 0 bases and J by 5 bases, and 19 bases separated the two germline ends. CDR3 length: 18 amino acids. The sample comes from a study of persistence of HIV-infected CD4 T cells.

This material consisted of cultured CD4+ T cells from PBMCs, taken from a patient who received antiretroviral therapy. This chain links TRBV4-2 with TRBJ1-4, with a possible D match to TRBD1 (5 bases). This receptor was taken from an adult with HIV. The donor label of this sample is uncertain. The CDR3 here is CASSQDQGEEQDNEKLFF. The CDR3, as DNA: TGTGCCAGCAGCCAAGATCAGGGTGAGGAACAGGACAATGAAAAACTGTTTTTT.